The 12 T cell receptor beta chains in this list originate from one sample, sequenced in a study of T cell changes during pregnancy in multiple sclerosis. The protocol was immunoSEQ multiplex PCR, while the TCRdb copy is restricted to in-frame clones and leaves out a portion. The top ten hold roughly 5.5% of the sample, which has 20,000 or so clones, 70% to 90% seen once. This sample comprised CD8+ T cells from peripheral blood mononuclear cells, obtained in the second trimester of pregnancy. The receptor source for this set is a female donor in good health, enrolled as a control in a pregnancy study.

This clone appeared a single time. The V gene is TRBV6-6, the J gene TRBJ2-1; TRBD1 might be the D (5 bases). In germline, CDR1 is MNHNY, CDR2 SVGAGI (reference sequence). V was shortened by 5 bases and J by 8 bases, with 16 bases between the two germline ends. This CDR3 region has 14 residues. The CDR3 nucleotides read TGTGCCAGCAGTCCCGCCCCCCAGGGCCATGAGCAGTTCTTC. Encoded protein: CASSPAPQGHEQFF.

V usage is TRBV7-9 and J usage is TRBJ1-4; D call uncertain. Germline V CDR1 and CDR2: SEHNR, FQNEAQ (reference sequence). Trimming pared 1 base from V and 3 bases from J, leaving 15 bases between. This CDR3 spans 17 amino acids. CDR3 protein: CASSLDIRTASNEKLFF. For the CDR3, the DNA is TGTGCCAGCAGCTTAGACATCCGGACTGCCTCTAATGAAAAACTGTTTTTT.

This chain joins TRBV11-2 and TRBJ1-6; 9 nucleotides match TRBD1. Germline V gene lookup returns CDR1 SGHAT and CDR2 FQNNGV. The CDR3 length is 16 residues. With V trimmed by 5 bases and J by 9 bases, 11 bases remained unmatched. In DNA form, the CDR3 reads TGTGCCAGCAGCCGAAACGGACAGGGGCCCGTTTCACCCCTCCACTTT. Its translation is CASSRNGQGPVSPLHF.

The CDR3 coding sequence is TGTGCCAGCAGCTTGGGTAGCGGGAGCTACGAGCAGTACTTC. The encoded protein is CASSLGSGSYEQYF. The chain employs TRBV5-6 and TRBJ2-7; 9 bases agree with TRBD2. With V trimmed by 0 bases and J by 3 bases, 1 base remained unmatched. Looked up from germline, CDR1 is SGHDT and CDR2 is YYEEEE. This CDR3 contains 14 residues. The full variable domain, its missing parts supplied by reference TRBV5-6 and TRBJ2-7, is DAGVTQSPTHLIKTRGQQVTLRCSPKSGHDTVSWYQQALGQGPQFIFQYYEEEERQRGNFPDRFSGHQFPNYSSELNVNALLLGDSALYLCASSLGSGSYEQYFGPGTRLTVT.

The rearrangement uses TRBV7-9 and TRBJ1-1; a possible D gene is TRBD1 (6 bases). V lost 3 bases to trimming and J lost 4 bases, with 9 bases between them. The CDR3 consists of 13 residues. Germline assignment: CDR1 SEHNR and CDR2 FQNEAQ (reference sequence). The CDR3 DNA is TGTGCCAGCAGCTTCGGGGGGCGCACTGAAGCTTTCTTT. This translates into CASSFGGRTEAFF.

The genes are TRBV18 and TRBJ1-1, with TRBD1 identical over 7 bases. Unmatched junction bases numbered 11, after V lost 2 bases and J lost 5 bases. Germline V gene lookup returns CDR1 KGHSH and CDR2 LQKENI. The CDR3 is 16 amino acids. CDR3 in amino acids: CASSPSSRTGLTEAFF. Here the CDR3 DNA reads TGTGCCAGCTCACCAAGTAGTAGGACAGGATTAACTGAAGCTTTCTTT.

This clone was detected a few times. The chain joins TRBV4-2 to TRBJ2-7, with 7 bases lining up with TRBD1. V lost 0 bases to trimming and J lost 4 bases; unmatched junction nucleotides: 6. The CDR3 spans 15 residues. The germline V gene has CDR1 LGHNA and CDR2 YNFKEQ. This CDR3 reads CASSQEGDSAYEQYF. CDR3 sequence (DNA): TGTGCCAGCAGCCAAGAAGGGGACAGTGCGTACGAGCAGTACTTC.

In DNA, the CDR3 is TGTGCCATCAGTGAGCGGGGGACGAACACTGAAGCTTTCTTT. It translates to CAISERGTNTEAFF. The V and J genes are TRBV10-3 and TRBJ1-1, with D perhaps TRBD1 (5 bases). CDR3 length equals 14 residues. Germline V lookup: CDR1 ENHRY, CDR2 SYGVKD. V was shortened by 2 bases and J by 1 base, with 8 bases between the two germline ends.

The chain uses TRBV27 and TRBJ1-1; the match to TRBD1 covers 8 bases. This CDR3 spans 16 amino acids. CDR1 is MNHEY and CDR2 is SMNVEV in the germline V gene (reference sequence). V dropped 3 bases and J dropped 5; count of bases not matched to a gene: 11. CDR3 coding DNA: TGTGCCAGCAGTTTCAATTTCCAGGGGGCCGGGACTGAAGCTTTCTTT. It is translated as CASSFNFQGAGTEAFF.

The chain employs TRBV9 and TRBJ2-1, with 12 bases aligning to TRBD2. V shed 3 bases and J 6 bases; nucleotides not matched to a gene: 4. Germline V CDR1 and CDR2: SGDLS, YYNGEE. The CDR3 has 15 amino acids. The CDR3 loop is CASSASGRAGNEQFF. DNA for the CDR3: TGTGCCAGCAGCGCTAGCGGGAGGGCCGGCAATGAGCAGTTCTTC.

The rearrangement links TRBV7-6 to TRBJ2-1, with TRBD2 matching over 14 bases. Looked up from germline, CDR1 is SGHVS and CDR2 is FNYEAQ. The CDR3 has 16 residues. The V gene end was trimmed by 5 bases and the J gene end by 8 bases; junction bases not matched to a gene: 8. CDR3 bases: TGTGCCAGCAGCCCGGGGACTAGCGGGAGTTTGGATGAGCAGTTCTTC. Residues: CASSPGTSGSLDEQFF.

The chain has TRBV19 and TRBJ2-5; 12 nucleotides agree with TRBD1. J was trimmed by 4 bases and V by 5 bases; bases with no gene match: 8. The CDR3 has 16 residues. Looked up from germline, CDR1 is LNHDA and CDR2 is SQIVND (reference sequence). Here the CDR3 reads CASSVPPGQGAETQYF. The CDR3 DNA is TGTGCCAGTAGTGTCCCGCCGGGACAGGGGGCAGAGACCCAGTACTTC.